The next 20 T cell receptor beta chains were all read from a single sample in a study of Graves' ophthalmopathy and Graves' hyperthyroidism. For repertoire sequencing, the TCR beta CDR3 regions were amplified from RNA transcripts. The first round was an RT-PCR with HTBI primers, and the second round was a multiplex PCR. TCRdb reprocessed the multiplex PCR reads via MiXCR and lists one record per CDR3 protein. The sample has 200,000 to 250,000 distinct CDR3 sequences; approximately 21% are singletons. The material sequenced was peripheral blood. The source of these receptors is a woman aged 45-60 years with Graves' ophthalmopathy.

Many counts were recorded for this clonotype. V and J are TRBV5-1 and TRBJ1-3, with D perhaps TRBD1 (6 bases). Germline CDR1 reads SGHRS; CDR2 reads YFSETQ. Deletions cut 1 base from V and 4 bases from J, with 9 bases between. The CDR3 has 14 residues. CDR3 sequence (DNA): TGCGCCAGCAGCTTGTGGGACACCGGAAACACCATATATTTT. Its translation is CASSLWDTGNTIYF.

At least ten counts were recorded for this clonotype. The rearrangement links TRBV5-1 to TRBJ2-7; 10 nucleotides agree with TRBD2. The CDR3 is 14 amino acids. Germline trimming cut 2 bases from V and 7 bases from J; bases unmatched to any gene: 6. Per the germline V gene, CDR1 is SGHRS and CDR2 is YFSETQ. In nucleotides, the CDR3 is TGCGCCAGCAGCTTCCTAGCGGGAGTAGGTGAGCAGTACTTC. This encodes CASSFLAGVGEQYF.

This clonotype has a count of ten or more. The chain couples TRBV27 to TRBJ2-2, with 10 bases lining up with TRBD2. This CDR3 comprises 16 residues. Germline V gives CDR1 MNHEY, CDR2 SMNVEV (reference sequence). V was pared by 10 bases and J by 1 base, with 9 bases of the junction left unmatched. The CDR3 loop is CATRTSGVVNTGELFF. CDR3 nucleotide sequence: TGTGCCACCCGGACTAGCGGAGTCGTGAACACCGGGGAGCTGTTTTTT.

This clonotype was seen ten or more times. The rearrangement uses TRBV6-5 and TRBJ1-2; no definite D call. The CDR3 contains 13 residues. The germline V gene has CDR1 MNHEY and CDR2 SVGAGI. V lost 0 bases and J lost 5, with 7 bases in between. The DNA for the CDR3 is TGTGCCAGCAGTTACTCGTATCAGTATGGCTACACCTTC. This codes for CASSYSYQYGYTF.

This clonotype came up many times. The gene calls are TRBV12-3 or TRBV12-4 and TRBJ2-5; 7 bases are shared with TRBD2. With 3 bases clipped from V and 2 bases from J, the junction kept 6 bases outside the gene matches. CDR3 length: 15 amino acids. The CDR3 nucleotides read TGTGCCAGCAGTTTTGGAGCGGGAAGGCAAGAGACCCAGTACTTC. Amino acids: CASSFGAGRQETQYF.

This clonotype was seen ten or more times. The chain couples TRBV20-1 to TRBJ1-5; D is perhaps TRBD1 (5 bases). The germline CDR1 and CDR2 sequences are DFQATT and SNEGSKA (reference sequence). This CDR3 contains 12 residues. Trimming pared 3 bases from V and 5 bases from J, leaving 8 bases between. The CDR3 region is CSARDTYQPQHF. In DNA form, the CDR3 reads TGCAGTGCTAGGGACACCTATCAGCCCCAGCATTTT.

In regard to this clonotype: It may be a read error: a sequence one base away is much more abundant. This chain uses TRBV29-1 with TRBJ2-4; 12 bases match TRBD2. Germline CDR1 reads SQVTM; CDR2 reads ANQGSEA. Losses at the gene ends were 2 bases for V and 2 bases for J; bases not matched to a gene: 7. The CDR3 covers 17 residues. The CDR3: CSVENTGLAGPKNIQYF. CDR3 bases: TGCAGCGTTGAAAACACCGGACTAGCGGGACCCAAAAACATTCAGTACTTC.

The table lists this clonotype with many counts. The chain is built from TRBV2 and TRBJ2-7; D is perhaps TRBD1 (5 bases). Per the germline V gene, CDR1 is SNHLY and CDR2 is FYNNEI. The germline V and J ends were trimmed by 4 bases and 2 bases, with 18 bases remaining between them. The CDR3 length is 16 residues. CDR3 region: CASSGPLARATYEQYF. CDR3 DNA: TGTGCCAGCAGTGGGCCTTTGGCCAGGGCTACCTACGAGCAGTACTTC.

This clonotype was recorded many times. This chain connects TRBV20-1 to TRBJ2-2, with a tentative D call TRBD1 (7 bases). Germline V gene sequence: CDR1 DFQATT, CDR2 SNEGSKA (reference sequence). V lost 3 bases and J lost 4, with 18 bases in between. The CDR3 extends over 16 amino acids. Written as DNA, the CDR3 is TGCAGTGCTAGGAGGGGGCGGGGACCGGGCACCGGGGAGCTGTTTTTT. Protein: CSARRGRGPGTGELFF.

The J gene is TRBJ2-7, the V gene TRBV9, with TRBD2 matching 7 bases. The V gene's germline CDR1 is SGDLS and CDR2 YYNGEE. V trimming: 0 bases; J trimming: 6 bases; junction bases outside the gene matches: 6. The CDR3 runs to 14 residues. CDR3 amino acids: CASSVGGSQGEQYF. CDR3 DNA: TGTGCCAGCAGCGTAGGCGGGAGTCAGGGCGAGCAGTACTTC.

This clonotype was counted at least ten times. The chain is built from TRBV24-1 and TRBJ1-6, with unresolved D. This CDR3 spans 13 amino acids. V was trimmed by 10 bases and J by 8 bases, leaving 14 bases between them. Germline CDR1 reads KGHDR; CDR2 reads SFDVKD. The CDR3 nucleotides are TGTGCCACTATCGGACGGTCCTATTCACCCCTCCACTTT. This translates into CATIGRSYSPLHF.

On this clonotype: At one boundary the junction diverges from the germline segment, which might be a read error. The chain has TRBV5-1 and TRBJ2-2; weak D call: TRBD2 (6 bases). Germline-derived CDR1 and CDR2 are SGHRS and YFSETQ. The CDR3 sequence is 18 residues long. Here the CDR3 reads CASSSAPPAPGNTGGLFF. CDR3 DNA: TGCGCCAGCAGCTCGGCCCCGCCGGCGCCAGGGAACACCGGGGGGCTGTTTTTT.

This clonotype came up a few times. The V and J genes are TRBV19 and TRBJ2-4; D is unclear. The CDR3 has 13 amino acids. The germline CDR1 and CDR2 sequences are LNHDA and SQIVND (reference sequence). V lost 6 bases to trimming and J lost 7 bases, with 13 bases between them. DNA of the CDR3: TGTGCCAGTAGACCCGACTTAGGGAACATTCAGTACTTC. Translated, it gives CASRPDLGNIQYF. The entire variable domain, with the rest obtained from reference TRBV19 and TRBJ2-4, is as follows: DGGITQSPKYLFRKEGQNVTLSCEQNLNHDAMYWYRQDPGQGLRLIYYSQIVNDFQKGDIAEGYSVSREKKESFPLTVTSAQKNPTAFYLCASRPDLGNIQYFGAGTRLSVL.

In its sample, this clonotype was seen many times. The V gene is TRBV7-9, the J gene TRBJ2-7, with D possibly matching TRBD1 (5 bases). Germline V CDR1 and CDR2: SEHNR, FQNEAQ (reference sequence). Trimming left V 5 bases short and J 3 bases short, with 14 bases between. This CDR3 is built from 14 residues. In DNA form, the CDR3 reads TGTGCCAGCAGCGGACAACTTACCAGCTACGAGCAGTACTTC. This codes for CASSGQLTSYEQYF.

This clonotype has at least ten counts. The CDR3 sequence is CASSYGYGGEANYGYTF. In nucleotides, the CDR3 is TGTGCCAGCAGTTACGGATATGGAGGGGAAGCTAACTATGGCTACACCTTC. The gene calls are TRBV6-5 and TRBJ1-2, with D possibly being TRBD1 (5 bases). Germline V gene data show CDR1 as MNHEY and CDR2 as SVGAGI. This CDR3 comprises 17 residues. The V and J ends lost 2 bases and 0 bases respectively, with 16 bases between them.

This clonotype has only a few counts. As the CDR3 is not closed by the conserved phenylalanine or tryptophan, this likely results from a read error. The limits of the CDR3 on the DNA are not certain, so only TCRdb's listed CDR3 is given. The rearrangement joins TRBV6-1 to TRBJ1-5. Germline-derived CDR1 and CDR2 are MNHNS and SASEGT. The length of the CDR3 is 13 amino acids, counting both ends. The CDR3 spells CASSVYKGQPRHL.

Ten or more counts support this clonotype. The chain links TRBV20-1 to TRBJ2-7, with D tentatively TRBD1 (6 bases). The CDR3 contains 13 residues. Germline V gives CDR1 DFQATT, CDR2 SNEGSKA (reference sequence). With 1 base removed from V and 3 bases from J, the gap between germline ends came to 10 bases. The chain's CDR3 is CSARVPGVYEQYF. For the CDR3, the DNA is TGCAGTGCTAGAGTGCCAGGGGTCTACGAGCAGTACTTC.

This clonotype was seen only once. The rearrangement joins TRBV5-1 to TRBJ2-7; 12 positions match TRBD2. The CDR3 length is 15 residues. J gave up 2 bases and V 3 bases, and 3 bases lay outside the gene matches. Germline V gene lookup returns CDR1 SGHRS and CDR2 YFSETQ. CDR3 sequence (DNA): TGCGCCAGCAGCTGGACTAGCGGGGAGGCCTACGAGCAGTACTTC. Its translation is CASSWTSGEAYEQYF.

In this sample, this clonotype turned up many times. V gene TRBV6-1 combines with J gene TRBJ2-7; D is unresolved. The germline V gene has CDR1 MNHNS and CDR2 SASEGT. Trimming took off 3 bases at V and 0 bases at J, with 3 bases between the two ends. The CDR3 has 12 residues. The CDR3 is CASSDSSYEQYF. In DNA, the CDR3 is TGTGCCAGCAGTGACAGCTCCTACGAGCAGTACTTC.

This clonotype has ten or more counts. This sequence joins TRBV28 and TRBJ1-2; tentative D call: TRBD1 (6 bases). V lost 4 bases and J lost 4, with 16 bases in between. The CDR3 has 15 amino acids. The germline V gene has CDR1 MDHEN and CDR2 SYDVKM. CDR3 protein: CASSSGGEGSYGYTF. For the CDR3, the DNA is TGTGCCAGCAGTTCCGGGGGCGAAGGCTCCTATGGCTACACCTTC.